Given below is one T cell receptor beta chain in context. The data belong to a study of blood T cell repertoires in COVID-19. Study as a whole: There were acute and convalescent COVID-19 samples, and they came from the United States, Italy and Spain.

Generated by immunoSEQ multiplex PCR, the TCRdb table keeps only in-frame clones and is missing some. This sample has about 97,000 clones, with 85% to 95% found just once. The sequence came from a man between 50 and 59 years old with active COVID-19. Sequencing input: peripheral blood.

The CDR3 loop reads CATSDPQSAGTGGMNTQYF. The CDR3 region has the DNA TGTGCCACCAGTGATCCCCAAAGCGCCGGGACAGGGGGCATGAATACGCAGTATTTT. The chain is built from TRBV24-1 and TRBJ2-3, with 12 bases aligning to TRBD1. This CDR3 is 19 amino acids long. CDR1 is KGHDR and CDR2 is SFDVKD in the germline V gene. V gave up 3 bases and J gave up 7 bases; unmatched junction bases: 16.